This T cell receptor (beta chain) was recovered during a study of cytomegalovirus exposure and HLA in healthy donors. At the level of the study: Under 90% of 300 to 450 genotyped donors fell in the Caucasian-associated ancestry cluster. Study findings and constraints: Earlier analysis looked at TCR beta V segments, and most were productive about 87% or about 30% of the time. The study put some 160 TCR beta chains on its list as cytomegalovirus-associated.

This clone was counted once. Its matching antigen is unknown. The PCR contained 60 Vbeta and 13 Jbeta primers. The assay was immunoSEQ multiplex PCR, and TCRdb's table has in-frame clones only and misses some. The table has 130,000 or so clones, approximately 65% seen once; the top ten hold 6.5%. Germline CDR1 SGHNT, CDR2 YYREEE (reference sequence). V was clipped by 2 bases and J by 5 bases; unmatched bases: 8. The CDR3 is 16 residues long. The material sequenced was PBMCs. This clonotype was sampled from a woman aged 60-75 years in good health and CMV-seronegative. The chain carries TRBV5-4 and TRBJ2-5, with 11 nucleotides matching TRBD1. CDR3: CASSFPGQGVRETQYF. As DNA, the CDR3 is TGTGCCAGCAGCTTTCCGGGACAGGGGGTACGGGAGACCCAGTACTTC.